This entry describes one TCR beta chain. Antigen: not known. V was pared by 1 base and J by 9 bases, with 12 bases of the junction left unmatched. Germline V lookup: CDR1 SGHTA, CDR2 FQGNSA. The CDR3 sequence is 16 residues long. These data originate in a study of cytomegalovirus exposure and HLA in healthy donors. Study outcomes and limitations: V- and J-gene trimming in TCR beta was tied to a missense DCLRE1C variant by an analysis performed later. With further analysis later on, most CMV-associated TCR beta chains appeared HLA-restricted.

PCR employed 60 Vbeta and 13 Jbeta primers. TCRdb keeps only in-frame clones here, not all; method: immunoSEQ multiplex PCR. This table holds 150,000 to 200,000 clones, 65% to 85% found once. The V gene is TRBV7-2, the J gene TRBJ2-1; 7 nucleotides line up with TRBD2. The TCR was taken from a woman between 50 and 59 years old in good health and CMV-seropositive. Sequencing was done on a sample of PBMCs. The CDR3 coding sequence is TGTGCCAGCAGCTTAGGCGGTGGAGGGAGGGCGAGTGAGCAGTTCTTC. This encodes CASSLGGGGRASEQFF.